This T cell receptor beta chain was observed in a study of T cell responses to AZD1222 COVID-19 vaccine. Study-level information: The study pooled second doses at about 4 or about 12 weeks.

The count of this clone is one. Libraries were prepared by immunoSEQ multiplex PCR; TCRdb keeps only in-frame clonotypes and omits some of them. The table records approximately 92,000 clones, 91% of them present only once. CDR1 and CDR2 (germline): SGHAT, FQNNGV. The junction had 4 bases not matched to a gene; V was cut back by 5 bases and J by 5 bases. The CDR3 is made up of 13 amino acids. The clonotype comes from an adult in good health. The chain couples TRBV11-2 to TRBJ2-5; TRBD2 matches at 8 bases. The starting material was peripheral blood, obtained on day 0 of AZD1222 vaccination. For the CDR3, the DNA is TGTGCCAGCAGCGCAAGGACTAGCGAGACCCAGTACTTC. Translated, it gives CASSARTSETQYF.